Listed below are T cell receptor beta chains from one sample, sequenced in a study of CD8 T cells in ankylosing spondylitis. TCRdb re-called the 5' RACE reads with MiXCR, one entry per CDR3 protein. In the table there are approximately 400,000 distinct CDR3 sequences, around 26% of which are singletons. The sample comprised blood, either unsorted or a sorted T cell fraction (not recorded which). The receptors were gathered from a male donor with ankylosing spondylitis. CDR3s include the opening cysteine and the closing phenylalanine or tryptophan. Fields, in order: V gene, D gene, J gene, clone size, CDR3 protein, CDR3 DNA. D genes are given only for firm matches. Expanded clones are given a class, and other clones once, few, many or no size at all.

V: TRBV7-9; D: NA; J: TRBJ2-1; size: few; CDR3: CASSLATGYEQFF; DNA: TGTGCCAGCAGCTTAGCGACAGGATATGAGCAGTTCTTC
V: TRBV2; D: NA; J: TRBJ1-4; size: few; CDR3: CASVTGNRVNEKLFF; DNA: TGTGCCAGCGTCACAGGCAACCGCGTGAATGAAAAACTGTTTTTT
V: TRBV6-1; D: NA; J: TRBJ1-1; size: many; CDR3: CASSEVRSSHDTEAFF; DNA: TGTGCCAGCAGTGAAGTGAGGTCTTCCCATGACACTGAAGCTTTCTTT
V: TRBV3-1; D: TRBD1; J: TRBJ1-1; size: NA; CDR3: CASSLRQGTDEAFF; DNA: TGTGCCAGCAGCCTTCGACAGGGGACGGATGAAGCTTTCTTT
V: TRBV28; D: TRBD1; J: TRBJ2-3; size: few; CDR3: CASSPTGGPQDTQYF; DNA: TGTGCCAGCAGCCCGACAGGGGGACCACAAGATACGCAGTATTTT
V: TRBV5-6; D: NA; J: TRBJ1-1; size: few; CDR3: CASSLAYWAEAFF; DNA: TGTGCCAGCAGCTTGGCTTATTGGGCTGAAGCTTTCTTT
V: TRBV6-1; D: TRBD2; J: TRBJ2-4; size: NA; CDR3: CASSIGGSQNIQYF; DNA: TGTGCCAGCAGCATCGGGGGGAGCCAAAACATTCAGTACTTC
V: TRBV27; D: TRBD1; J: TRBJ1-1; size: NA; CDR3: CASGPWTGANTEAFF; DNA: TGTGCCAGCGGCCCATGGACAGGGGCGAACACTGAAGCTTTCTTT
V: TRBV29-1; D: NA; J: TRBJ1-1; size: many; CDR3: CSVEGGTEAFF; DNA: TGCAGCGTTGAAGGGGGAACTGAAGCTTTCTTT
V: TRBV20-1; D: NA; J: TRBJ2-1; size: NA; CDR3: CSASAAEQFF; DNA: TGCAGTGCTAGTGCGGCTGAGCAGTTCTTC
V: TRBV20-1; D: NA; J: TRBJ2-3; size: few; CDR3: CSAKGAFTGKTDTQYF; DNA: TGCAGTGCGAAAGGTGCCTTTACAGGGAAGACAGATACGCAGTATTTT
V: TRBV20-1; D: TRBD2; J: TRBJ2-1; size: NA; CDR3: CSAPTSGENNEQFF; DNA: TGCAGTGCCCCGACTAGCGGGGAAAACAATGAGCAGTTCTTC
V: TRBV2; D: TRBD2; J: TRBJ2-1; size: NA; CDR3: CASNALAGAYNEQFF; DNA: TGTGCCAGCAATGCCTTAGCGGGGGCTTACAATGAGCAGTTCTTC
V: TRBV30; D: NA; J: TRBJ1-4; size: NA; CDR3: CAWTHRHNEKLFF; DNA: TGTGCCTGGACTCACCGACATAATGAAAAACTGTTTTTT
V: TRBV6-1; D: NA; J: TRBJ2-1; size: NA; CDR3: CASSPDPAYNEQFF; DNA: TGTGCCAGCAGTCCGGACCCGGCCTACAATGAGCAGTTCTTC
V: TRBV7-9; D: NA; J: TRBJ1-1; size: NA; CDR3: CASSLAGSGGGTEAFF; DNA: TGTGCCAGCAGCTTAGCTGGGTCCGGGGGGGGCACTGAAGCTTTCTTT
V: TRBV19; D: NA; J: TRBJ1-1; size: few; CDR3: CASSGSDDFNTEAFF; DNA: TGTGCCAGTAGTGGTTCCGATGACTTCAACACTGAAGCTTTCTTT
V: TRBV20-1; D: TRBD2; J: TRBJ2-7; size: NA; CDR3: CSARGLQAGGNEQYF; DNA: TGCAGTGCTAGAGGACTCCAAGCGGGAGGGAACGAGCAGTACTTC
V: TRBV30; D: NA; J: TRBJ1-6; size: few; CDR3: CAWSTGLPLHF; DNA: TGTGCCTGGAGTACCGGCCTCCCCCTCCACTTT
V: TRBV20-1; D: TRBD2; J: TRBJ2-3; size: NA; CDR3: CSASGRESYSTDTQYF; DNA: TGCAGTGCTAGCGGGAGGGAAAGTTATAGCACAGATACGCAGTATTTT
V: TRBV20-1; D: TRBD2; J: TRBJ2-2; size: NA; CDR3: CSARGRTSADTGELFF; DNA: TGCAGTGCTAGAGGGAGGACTAGCGCGGACACCGGGGAGCTGTTTTTT
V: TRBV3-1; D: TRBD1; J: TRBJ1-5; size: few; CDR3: CASSQGGAGGGGNQPQHF; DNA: TGTGCCAGCAGCCAAGGGGGCGCAGGGGGCGGTGGCAATCAGCCCCAGCATTTT
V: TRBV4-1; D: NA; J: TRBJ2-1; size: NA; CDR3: CASSQEVGSSYNEQFF; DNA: TGCGCCAGCAGCCAAGAGGTGGGGAGCTCCTACAATGAGCAGTTCTTC
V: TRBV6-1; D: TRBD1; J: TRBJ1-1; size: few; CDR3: CATSQGRNTEAFF; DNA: TGTGCCACCTCACAGGGGAGGAACACTGAAGCCTTCTTT
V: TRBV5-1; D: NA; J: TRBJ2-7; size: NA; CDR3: CASSSPGQSYEQYF; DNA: TGCGCCAGCAGCAGCCCAGGACAGTCCTACGAGCAGTACTTC
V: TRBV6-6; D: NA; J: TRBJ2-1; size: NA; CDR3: CASSGSNEQFF; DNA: TGTGCCAGCAGCGGGAGCAATGAGCAGTTCTTC
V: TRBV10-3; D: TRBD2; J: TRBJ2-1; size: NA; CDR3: CANHEELAGYNEQFF; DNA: TGTGCCAACCACGAGGAACTAGCGGGATACAATGAGCAGTTCTTC
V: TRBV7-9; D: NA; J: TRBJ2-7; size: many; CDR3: CASSSRTSSYEQYF; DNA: TGTGCCAGCAGCTCAAGAACAAGCTCCTACGAGCAGTACTTC
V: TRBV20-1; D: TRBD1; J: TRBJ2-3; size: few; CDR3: CGTGATDTQYF; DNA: TGTGGGACAGGGGCAACAGATACGCAGTATTTT
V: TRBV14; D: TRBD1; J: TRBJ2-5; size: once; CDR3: CASSSWTGAETQYF; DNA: TGTGCCAGCAGCTCTTGGACAGGGGCAGAGACCCAGTACTTC
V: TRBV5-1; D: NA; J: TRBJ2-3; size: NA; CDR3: CASSFDSENTQYF; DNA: TGCGCCAGCAGCTTCGACAGTGAGAATACGCAGTATTTT
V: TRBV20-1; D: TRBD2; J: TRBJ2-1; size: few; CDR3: CSARPPLAGVGEQFF; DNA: TGCAGTGCTAGACCTCCCCTAGCGGGGGTGGGTGAGCAGTTCTTC
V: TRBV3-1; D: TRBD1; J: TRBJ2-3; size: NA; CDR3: CASSRKGADTQYF; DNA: TGTGCCAGCAGCCGCAAGGGGGCGGATACGCAGTATTTT
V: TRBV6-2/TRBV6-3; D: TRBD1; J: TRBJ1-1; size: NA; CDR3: CASRAPDRDRTEAFF; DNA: TGTGCCAGCAGGGCCCCGGACAGGGACAGGACTGAAGCTTTCTTT
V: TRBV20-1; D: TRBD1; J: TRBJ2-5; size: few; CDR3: CSASYRGNRETQYF; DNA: TGCAGTGCTAGTTACAGGGGTAATCGGGAGACCCAGTACTTC
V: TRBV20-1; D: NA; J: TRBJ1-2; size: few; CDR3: CSAYLGGEGGYGYTF; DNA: TGCAGTGCTTATCTGGGGGGGGAAGGCGGCTATGGCTACACCTTC
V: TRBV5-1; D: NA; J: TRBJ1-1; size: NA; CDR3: CASSFLGADTEAFF; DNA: TGCGCCAGCAGCTTCCTAGGGGCGGACACTGAAGCTTTCTTT